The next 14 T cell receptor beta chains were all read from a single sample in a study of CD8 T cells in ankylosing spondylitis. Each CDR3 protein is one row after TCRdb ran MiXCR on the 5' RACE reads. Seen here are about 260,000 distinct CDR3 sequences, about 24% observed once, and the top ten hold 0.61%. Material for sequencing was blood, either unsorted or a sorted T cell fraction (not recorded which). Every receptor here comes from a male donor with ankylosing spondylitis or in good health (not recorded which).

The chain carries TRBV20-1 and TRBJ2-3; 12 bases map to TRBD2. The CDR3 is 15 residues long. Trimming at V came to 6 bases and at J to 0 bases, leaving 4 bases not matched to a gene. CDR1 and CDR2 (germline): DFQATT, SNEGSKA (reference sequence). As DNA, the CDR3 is TGCAGTGCCGGGACTAGCGGGTCTAGCACAGATACGCAGTATTTT. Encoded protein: CSAGTSGSSTDTQYF.

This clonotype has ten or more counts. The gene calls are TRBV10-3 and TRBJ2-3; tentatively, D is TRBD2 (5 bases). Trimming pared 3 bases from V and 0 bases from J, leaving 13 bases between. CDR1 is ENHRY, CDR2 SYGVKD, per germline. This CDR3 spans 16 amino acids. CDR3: CAISEREIISTDTQYF. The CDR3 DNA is TGTGCCATCAGTGAACGGGAAATCATTAGCACAGATACGCAGTATTTT.

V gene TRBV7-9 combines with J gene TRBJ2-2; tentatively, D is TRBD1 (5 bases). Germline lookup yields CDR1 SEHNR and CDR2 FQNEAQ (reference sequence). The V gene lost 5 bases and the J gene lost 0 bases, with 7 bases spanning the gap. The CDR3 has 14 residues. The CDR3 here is CASSGAPNTGELFF. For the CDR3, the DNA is TGTGCCAGCAGCGGGGCCCCGAACACCGGGGAGCTGTTTTTT.

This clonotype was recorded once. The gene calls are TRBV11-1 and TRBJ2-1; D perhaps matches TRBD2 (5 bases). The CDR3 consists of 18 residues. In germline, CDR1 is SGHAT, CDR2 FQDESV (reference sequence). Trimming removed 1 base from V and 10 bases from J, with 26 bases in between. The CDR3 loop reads CASSLGRVLESALGEQFF. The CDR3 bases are TGTGCCAGCAGCTTAGGTCGTGTACTAGAGTCCGCCCTGGGGGAGCAGTTCTTC.

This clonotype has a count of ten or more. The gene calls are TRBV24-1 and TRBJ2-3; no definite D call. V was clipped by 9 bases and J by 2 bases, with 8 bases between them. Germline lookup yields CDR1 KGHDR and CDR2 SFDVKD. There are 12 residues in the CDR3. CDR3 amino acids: CATSSITDTQYF. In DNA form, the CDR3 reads TGTGCCACCTCGTCAATCACAGATACGCAGTATTTT.

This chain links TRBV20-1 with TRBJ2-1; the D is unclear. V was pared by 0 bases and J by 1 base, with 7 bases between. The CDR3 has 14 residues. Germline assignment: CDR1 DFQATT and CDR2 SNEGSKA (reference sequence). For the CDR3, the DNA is TGCAGTGCTAGAGAACGCAGGTCCTACAATGAGCAGTTCTTC. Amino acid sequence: CSARERRSYNEQFF.

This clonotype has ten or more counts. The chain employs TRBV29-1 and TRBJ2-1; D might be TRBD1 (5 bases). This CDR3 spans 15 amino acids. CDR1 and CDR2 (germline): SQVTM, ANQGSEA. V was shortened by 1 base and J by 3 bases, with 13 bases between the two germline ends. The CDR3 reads CSVEGQQENYNEQFF. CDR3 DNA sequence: TGCAGCGTTGAAGGGCAACAGGAAAACTACAATGAGCAGTTCTTC.

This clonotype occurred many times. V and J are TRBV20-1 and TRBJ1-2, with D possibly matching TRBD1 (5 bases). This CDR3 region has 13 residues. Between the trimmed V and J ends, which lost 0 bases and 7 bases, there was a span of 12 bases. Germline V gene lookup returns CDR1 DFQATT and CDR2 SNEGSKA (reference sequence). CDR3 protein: CSARDQGKGGYTF. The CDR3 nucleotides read TGCAGTGCTAGAGATCAGGGAAAGGGTGGCTACACCTTC.

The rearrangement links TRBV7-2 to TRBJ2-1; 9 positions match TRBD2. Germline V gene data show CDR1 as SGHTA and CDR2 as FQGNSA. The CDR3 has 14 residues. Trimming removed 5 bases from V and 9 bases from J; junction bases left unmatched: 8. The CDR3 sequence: CASSIGGGASEQFF. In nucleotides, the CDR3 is TGTGCCAGCAGCATTGGCGGGGGGGCTTCTGAGCAGTTCTTC. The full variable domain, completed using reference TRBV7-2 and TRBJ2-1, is GAGVSQSPSNKVTEKGKDVELRCDPISGHTALYWYRQSLGQGLEFLIYFQGNSAPDKSGLPSDRFSAERTGGSVSTLTIQRTQQEDSAVYLCASSIGGGASEQFFGPGTRLTVL.

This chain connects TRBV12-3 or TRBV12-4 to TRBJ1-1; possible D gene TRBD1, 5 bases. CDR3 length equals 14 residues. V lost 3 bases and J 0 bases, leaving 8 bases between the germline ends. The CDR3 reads CASSLGRVNTEAFF. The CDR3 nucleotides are TGTGCCAGCAGTTTGGGACGGGTGAACACTGAAGCTTTCTTT.

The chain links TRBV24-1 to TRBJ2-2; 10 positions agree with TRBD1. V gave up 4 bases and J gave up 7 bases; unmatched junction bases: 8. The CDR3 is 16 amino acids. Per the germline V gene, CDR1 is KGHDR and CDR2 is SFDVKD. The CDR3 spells CATSESGTGENGELFF. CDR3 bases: TGTGCCACCAGTGAATCCGGGACAGGGGAGAACGGGGAGCTGTTTTTT.

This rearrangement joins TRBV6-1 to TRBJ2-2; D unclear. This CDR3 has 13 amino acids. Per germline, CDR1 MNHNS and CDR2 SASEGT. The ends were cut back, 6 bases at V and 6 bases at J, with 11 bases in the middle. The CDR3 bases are TGTGCCAGCAGCCCCTCCCTCGCCGGGGAGCTGTTTTTT. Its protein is CASSPSLAGELFF.

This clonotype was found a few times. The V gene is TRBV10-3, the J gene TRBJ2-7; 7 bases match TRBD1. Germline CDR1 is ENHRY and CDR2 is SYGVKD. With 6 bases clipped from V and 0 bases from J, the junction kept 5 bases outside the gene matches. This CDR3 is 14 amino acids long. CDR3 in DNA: TGTGCCATCAGGGGACAGCCGAGCTCCTACGAGCAGTACTTC. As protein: CAIRGQPSSYEQYF.

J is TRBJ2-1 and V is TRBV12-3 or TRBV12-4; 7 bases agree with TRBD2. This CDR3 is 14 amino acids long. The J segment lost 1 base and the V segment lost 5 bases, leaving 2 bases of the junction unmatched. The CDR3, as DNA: TGTGCCAGCAGTCACGGGGGGTCCTACAATGAGCAGTTCTTC. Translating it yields CASSHGGSYNEQFF.